One and the same sample provided the 9 T cell receptor beta chains below, sequenced in a study of blood T cell repertoires in COVID-19. The data were produced by immunoSEQ multiplex PCR, yet TCRdb's version contains in-frame clones alone and is incomplete. The sample consists of over 300,000 clones, around nine tenths of them appearing once. Material: PBMCs or T cells enriched from blood (not recorded which). These receptors were obtained from a woman aged 40 to 50 who had recovered from COVID-19.

This chain joins TRBV24-1 and TRBJ2-7; TRBD1 agrees at 10 bases. The V gene's germline CDR1 is KGHDR and CDR2 SFDVKD. V was pared by 2 bases and J by 6 bases, with 9 bases of the junction left unmatched. The CDR3 totals 16 residues. The CDR3 is CATSDSPGTGDSEQYF. Here the CDR3 DNA reads TGTGCCACCAGTGATTCCCCCGGGACAGGGGATTCCGAGCAGTACTTC.

V and J are TRBV15 and TRBJ1-1, with TRBD1 identical over 7 bases. Per the germline V gene, CDR1 is LNHNV and CDR2 is YYDKDF (reference sequence). J was trimmed by 4 bases and V by 2 bases; bases with no gene match: 7. The CDR3 loop spans 15 amino acids. CDR3 DNA sequence: TGTGCCACCAGCAGATCCAGGGGGGAGAGCACTGAAGCTTTCTTT. It yields the protein CATSRSRGESTEAFF.

The chain couples TRBV4-3 to TRBJ2-1; maybe TRBD2 (6 bases). CDR3 length equals 16 residues. Trimming shortened V by 1 base and J by 2 bases, and 12 bases separated the two germline ends. Germline V gene data show CDR1 as LGHNA and CDR2 as YSLEER. The CDR3 coding sequence is TGCGCCAGCAGCCAAGGATTGGCGGGACCCTACAATGAGCAGTTCTTC. It specifies CASSQGLAGPYNEQFF.

V gene TRBV30 combines with J gene TRBJ2-7; 8 nucleotides line up with TRBD1. Unmatched junction bases numbered 3, after V lost 2 bases and J lost 0 bases. Germline assignment: CDR1 GTSNPN and CDR2 SVGIG (reference sequence). This CDR3 has 14 amino acids. The CDR3 sequence is CAWSHRGSSYEQYF. DNA for the CDR3: TGTGCCTGGAGTCACAGGGGGAGCTCCTACGAGCAGTACTTC.

The genes are TRBV18 and TRBJ2-5, with 7 positions matching TRBD2. The length of the CDR3 is 15 residues. V lost 1 base and J lost 2; bases outside the gene matches: 4. Germline assignment: CDR1 KGHSH and CDR2 LQKENI. CDR3 DNA sequence: TGTGCCAGCTCACCACGGACTAGTTTACAAGAGACCCAGTACTTC. The encoded protein is CASSPRTSLQETQYF.

J is TRBJ1-6 and V is TRBV12-3 or TRBV12-4; tentatively, D is TRBD1 (5 bases). This CDR3 has 12 residues. V lost 5 bases and J lost 13, with 12 bases in between. For the CDR3, the DNA is TGTGCCAGCAGTACCAGGGTTTCGCCCCTCCACTTT. Protein product: CASSTRVSPLHF.

This clone came up once. At one end, the junction sequence differs from germline, possibly due to a read error. V usage is TRBV7-7 and J usage is TRBJ2-5, with TRBD1 matching over 7 bases. The CDR3 has 14 residues. CDR1 SSHAT and CDR2 FNYEAQ come from the germline V gene (reference sequence). Written as DNA, the CDR3 is TGTGCTAGCAGCCCGCCGACAGGGCAAGAGACCCAGTACTTC. Protein product: CASSPPTGQETQYF.

The chain joins TRBV4-2 to TRBJ2-7; D is ambiguous. CDR1 LGHNA and CDR2 YNFKEQ come from the germline V gene. With 1 base removed from V and 3 bases from J, the gap between germline ends came to 7 bases. The CDR3 has 13 residues. The CDR3 is CASSQGVNYEQYF. As DNA, the CDR3 is TGTGCCAGCAGCCAAGGTGTCAACTACGAGCAGTACTTC.

The chain has TRBV28 and TRBJ1-5; 8 nucleotides align to TRBD1. This CDR3 is 12 amino acids long. CDR1 and CDR2 from the germline V gene are MDHEN and SYDVKM. The V segment lost 5 bases and the J segment 10 bases; nucleotides outside the gene matches: 4. CDR3 sequence (DNA): TGTGCCAGCAGTACCAGGGGGCAACCCCAGCATTTT. It translates to CASSTRGQPQHF.